Each of the 6 T cell receptor beta chains below was sequenced from the same sample in a study of T cell responses to AZD1222 COVID-19 vaccine. Measured with immunoSEQ multiplex PCR; TCRdb has only the in-frame clones, and not every one. The sample contains some 150,000 clones, 80% to 90% of which appear only once. Specimen: peripheral blood, collected on day 0 of AZD1222 vaccination. The receptors shown here come from an adult in good health.

The J gene is TRBJ1-2, the V gene TRBV27; D uncertain. This CDR3 is built from 14 residues. Trimming took 5 bases from V and 4 from J, leaving 14 bases between them. From germline, CDR1 is MNHEY and CDR2 SMNVEV (reference sequence). The CDR3 bases are TGTGCCAGCAGTAGGGAAGGCAGCGGCTATGGCTACACCTTC. Protein: CASSREGSGYGYTF.

The chain employs TRBV7-8 and TRBJ2-7; D is undetermined. The CDR3 covers 15 residues. The V gene lost 2 bases and the J gene lost 1 base, with 12 bases spanning the gap. In germline, CDR1 is SGHVS, CDR2 FQNEAQ. In DNA form, the CDR3 reads TGTGCCAGCAGCTTAACGAACAGTTGGTCCTACGAGCAGTACTTC. Encoded protein: CASSLTNSWSYEQYF.

This clone was detected only once. This chain joins TRBV3-1 (or the pseudogene TRBV3-2) and TRBJ2-5; TRBD2 matches 9 bases. The CDR3 contains 17 residues. J gave up 1 base and V 4 bases, and 10 bases lay outside the gene matches. Germline lookup yields CDR1 LGHDT and CDR2 YNNKEL (reference sequence). CDR3 nucleotide sequence: TGTGCCAGCAGCCGTTCTCTGGCGGGGGGGCCCCAAGAGACCCAGTACTTC. Its protein product is CASSRSLAGGPQETQYF.

The chain carries TRBV10-1 and TRBJ2-1, with 7 bases identical to TRBD1. Germline V CDR1 and CDR2: WNHNN, SYGVQD (reference sequence). CDR3 length: 13 amino acids. J lost 4 bases, V lost 6 bases, and 3 bases had no gene match. The CDR3 reads CASSPGQYNEQFF. The CDR3 DNA is TGCGCCAGCAGCCCGGGACAGTACAATGAGCAGTTCTTC.

This clone was detected only a few times. The rearrangement joins TRBV20-1 to TRBJ2-5, with D possibly matching TRBD1 (5 bases). Germline V CDR1 and CDR2: DFQATT, SNEGSKA (reference sequence). Trimming shortened V by 3 bases and J by 3 bases, and 20 bases separated the two germline ends. The CDR3 loop spans 16 amino acids. The CDR3 region has the DNA TGCAGTGCTAGTTTTCAGGGCCTTAACTTTAAAGAGACCCAGTACTTC. This sequence encodes CSASFQGLNFKETQYF.

In DNA, the CDR3 is TGTGCCACCAGTGATCCCACCCGGGGAGACACTGAAGCTTTCTTT. It translates to CATSDPTRGDTEAFF. V gene TRBV24-1 combines with J gene TRBJ1-1; D unresolved. CDR3 length: 15 residues. CDR1 KGHDR and CDR2 SFDVKD come from the germline V gene. V was clipped by 3 bases and J by 3 bases, with 13 bases between them.